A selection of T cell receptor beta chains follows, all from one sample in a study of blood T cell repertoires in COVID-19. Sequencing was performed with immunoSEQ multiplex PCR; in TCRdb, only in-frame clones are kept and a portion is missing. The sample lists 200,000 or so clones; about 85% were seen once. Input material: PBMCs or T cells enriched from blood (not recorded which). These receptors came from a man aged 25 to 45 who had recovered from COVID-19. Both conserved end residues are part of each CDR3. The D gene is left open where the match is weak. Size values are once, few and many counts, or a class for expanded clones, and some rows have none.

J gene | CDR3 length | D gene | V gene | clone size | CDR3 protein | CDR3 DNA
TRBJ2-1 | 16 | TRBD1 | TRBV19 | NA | CASNPFGQGSYNEQFF | TGTGCCAGTAACCCCTTTGGACAGGGGAGCTACAATGAGCAGTTCTTC
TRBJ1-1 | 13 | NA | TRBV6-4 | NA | CASSATDNTEAFF | TGTGCCAGCAGTGCAACAGACAACACTGAAGCTTTCTTT
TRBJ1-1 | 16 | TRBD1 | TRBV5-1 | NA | CASSLAPGQGGTEAFF | TGCGCCAGCAGCTTAGCCCCGGGACAGGGGGGTACTGAAGCTTTCTTT
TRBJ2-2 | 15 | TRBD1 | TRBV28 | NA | CASRRTGGRVGELFF | TGTGCCAGCAGACGGACAGGGGGGCGGGTCGGGGAGCTGTTTTTT
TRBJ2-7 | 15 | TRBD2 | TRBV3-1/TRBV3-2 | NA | CASSQAAGTSGKQYF | TGTGCCAGCAGCCAGGCGGCCGGGACTAGCGGGAAGCAGTACTTC
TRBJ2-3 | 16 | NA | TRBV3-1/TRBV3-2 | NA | CASSQDVNRLSDTQYF | TGTGCCAGCAGCCAAGACGTAAACAGGCTCTCAGATACGCAGTATTTT
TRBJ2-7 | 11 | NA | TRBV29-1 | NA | CSVNQFYEQYF | TGCAGCGTTAATCAGTTTTACGAGCAGTACTTC
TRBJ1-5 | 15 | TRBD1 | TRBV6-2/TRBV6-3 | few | CASSDQGARNQPQHF | TGTGCCAGCAGTGATCAGGGGGCGAGGAATCAGCCCCAGCATTTT
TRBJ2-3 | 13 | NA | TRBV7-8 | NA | CAGKRISTDTQYF | TGTGCCGGCAAGCGGATATCCACAGATACGCAGTATTTT
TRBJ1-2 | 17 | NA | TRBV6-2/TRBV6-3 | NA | CASSFSHLGVTNYGYTF | TGTGCCAGCAGTTTTTCCCATCTCGGGGTGACGAACTATGGCTACACCTTC
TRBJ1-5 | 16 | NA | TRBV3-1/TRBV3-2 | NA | CASSHAGGTGNQPQHF | TGTGCCAGCAGCCACGCGGGGGGGACGGGCAATCAGCCCCAGCATTTT
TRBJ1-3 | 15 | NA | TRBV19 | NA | CASSLMTGIGNTIYF | TGTGCCAGTAGTTTAATGACAGGTATTGGAAACACCATATATTTT
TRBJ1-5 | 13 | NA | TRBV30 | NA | CAWSRDSDQPQHF | TGTGCCTGGAGCCGGGACTCAGATCAGCCCCAGCATTTT
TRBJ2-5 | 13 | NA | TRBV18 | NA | CASSEGGSETQYF | TGTGCCAGCTCCGAAGGAGGGTCGGAGACCCAGTACTTC
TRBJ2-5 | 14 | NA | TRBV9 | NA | CASSVGGGGETQYF | TGTGCCAGCAGCGTAGGAGGAGGGGGCGAGACCCAGTACTTC
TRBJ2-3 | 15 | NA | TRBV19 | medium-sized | CASCVFGGSTDTQYF | TGTGCCAGTTGCGTTTTCGGCGGGAGCACAGATACGCAGTATTTT
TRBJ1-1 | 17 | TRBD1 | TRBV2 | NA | CASSDKRVGQGNTEAFF | TGTGCCAGCAGTGACAAGCGCGTCGGACAGGGAAACACTGAAGCTTTCTTT
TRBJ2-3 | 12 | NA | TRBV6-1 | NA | CASSEVGNTQYF | TGTGCCAGCAGTGAGGTCGGGAATACGCAGTATTTT
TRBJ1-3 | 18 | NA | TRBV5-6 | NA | CASSFGLTAQSSGNTIYF | TGTGCCAGCAGCTTTGGTTTGACAGCACAAAGCTCTGGAAACACCATATATTTT
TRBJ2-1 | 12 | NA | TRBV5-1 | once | CASSLTTNEQFF | TGCGCCAGCAGCTTAACGACAAATGAGCAGTTCTTC
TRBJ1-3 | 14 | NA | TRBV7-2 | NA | CASSLGTSLPSIYF | TGTGCCAGCAGCCTGGGGACAAGCCTTCCGTCCATATATTTT
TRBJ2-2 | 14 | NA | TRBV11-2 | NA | CASSTSRGTGELFF | TGTGCCAGCAGCACATCCAGGGGTACCGGGGAGCTGTTTTTT
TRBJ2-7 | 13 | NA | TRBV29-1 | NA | CSVESGDSYEQYF | TGCAGCGTTGAATCAGGCGACTCCTACGAGCAGTACTTC
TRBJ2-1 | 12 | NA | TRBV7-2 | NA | CASSLLYNEQFF | TGTGCCAGCAGCTTACTATACAATGAGCAGTTCTTC
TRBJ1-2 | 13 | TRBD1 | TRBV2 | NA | CASSSTGGAGYTF | TGTGCCAGCTCTTCGACAGGGGGCGCCGGCTACACCTTC
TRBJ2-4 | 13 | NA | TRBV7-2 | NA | CASSLVWGDIQYF | TGTGCCAGCAGCTTAGTTTGGGGGGACATTCAGTACTTC
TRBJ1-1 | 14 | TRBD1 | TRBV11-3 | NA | CASSQTGVNTEAFF | TGTGCCAGCAGCCAGACAGGGGTGAACACTGAAGCTTTCTTT
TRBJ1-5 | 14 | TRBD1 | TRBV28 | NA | CASRGQYSGQPQHF | TGTGCCAGCAGGGGACAGTATTCCGGTCAGCCCCAGCATTTT
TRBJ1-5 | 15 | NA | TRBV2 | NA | CASTLDRNSNQPQHF | TGTGCCAGCACCCTGGACAGAAATAGCAATCAGCCCCAGCATTTT
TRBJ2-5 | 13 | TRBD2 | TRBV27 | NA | CVAGGPSGETQYF | TGTGTCGCGGGGGGCCCCAGTGGGGAGACCCAGTACTTC
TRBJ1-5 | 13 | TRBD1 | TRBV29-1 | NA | CSARRTGGKPQHF | TGCAGCGCGCGACGCACAGGGGGGAAGCCCCAGCATTTT
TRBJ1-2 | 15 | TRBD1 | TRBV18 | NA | CASSPLGQGNYGYTF | TGTGCCAGCTCACCACTGGGACAGGGGAACTATGGCTACACCTTC
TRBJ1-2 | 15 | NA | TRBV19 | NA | CASSIWGRVDYGYTF | TGTGCCAGTAGTATATGGGGGCGAGTGGACTATGGCTACACCTTC
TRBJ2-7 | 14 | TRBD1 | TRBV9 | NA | CASSVRDRAYEQYF | TGTGCCAGCAGCGTCCGCGACAGGGCATACGAGCAGTACTTC
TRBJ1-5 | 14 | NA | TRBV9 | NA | CASSLEGFGQPQHF | TGTGCCAGCAGCCTGGAGGGATTCGGGCAGCCCCAGCATTTT
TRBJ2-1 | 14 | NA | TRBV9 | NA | CASSVVSGDNEQFF | TGTGCCAGCAGCGTAGTGTCAGGGGACAATGAGCAGTTCTTC
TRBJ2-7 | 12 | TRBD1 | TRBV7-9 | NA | CASSGTGYEQYF | TGTGCCAGCAGTGGGACAGGGTACGAGCAGTACTTC
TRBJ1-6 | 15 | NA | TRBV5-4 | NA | CASSLGGSKLSPLHF | TGTGCCAGCAGCTTGGGAGGATCAAAACTTTCACCCCTCCACTTT
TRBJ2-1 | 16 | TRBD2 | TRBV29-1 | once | CSVLPFGGGSNNEQFF | TGCAGCGTTTTACCCTTCGGGGGAGGGAGCAACAATGAGCAGTTCTTC
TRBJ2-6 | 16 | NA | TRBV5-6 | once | CASSSFRGRGANVLTF | TGTGCCAGCAGCTCATTTAGGGGAAGAGGGGCCAACGTCCTGACTTTC
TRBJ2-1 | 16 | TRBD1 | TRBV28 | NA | CASQLPGQGTDNEQFF | TGTGCCAGCCAGTTACCTGGACAGGGTACCGACAATGAGCAGTTCTTC
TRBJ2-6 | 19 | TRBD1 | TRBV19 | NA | CASTPSGWGQVSGANVLTF | TGTGCCAGTACTCCCTCCGGGTGGGGACAGGTTTCTGGGGCCAACGTCCTGACTTTC
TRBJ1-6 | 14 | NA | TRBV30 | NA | CAWRDTSYNSPLHF | TGTGCCTGGAGGGACACCTCCTATAATTCACCCCTCCACTTT
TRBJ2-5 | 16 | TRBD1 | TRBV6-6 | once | CASSRSGTGGRETQYF | TGTGCCAGCAGCCGATCCGGGACAGGGGGCCGTGAGACCCAGTACTTC
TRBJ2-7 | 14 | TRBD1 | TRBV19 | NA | CASSGGTGGVEQYF | TGTGCCAGTAGTGGAGGGACAGGGGGCGTCGAGCAGTACTTC
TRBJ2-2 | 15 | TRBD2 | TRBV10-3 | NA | CAIYGLAGGTGELFF | TGTGCCATCTACGGACTAGCGGGGGGAACCGGGGAGCTGTTTTTT
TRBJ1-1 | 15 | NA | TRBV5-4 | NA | CASSLQFPYGTEAFF | TGTGCCAGCAGCTTACAGTTCCCATATGGCACTGAAGCTTTCTTT
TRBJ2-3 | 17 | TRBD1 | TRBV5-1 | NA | CASSLAPRQGAGDTQYF | TGCGCCAGCAGCTTGGCCCCTAGGCAGGGGGCAGGAGATACGCAGTATTTT
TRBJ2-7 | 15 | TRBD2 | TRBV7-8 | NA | CASNERGTPQAEQYF | TGTGCCAGCAACGAGCGGGGGACCCCTCAGGCCGAGCAGTACTTC
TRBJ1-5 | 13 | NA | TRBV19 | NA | CASSAGDRQPQHF | TGTGCCAGTTCGGCGGGGGATCGTCAGCCCCAGCATTTT
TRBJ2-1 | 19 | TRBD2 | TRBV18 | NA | CASSPPFSGILSSYNEQFF | TGTGCCAGCTCACCACCCTTCAGCGGGATACTGAGCTCCTACAATGAGCAGTTCTTC
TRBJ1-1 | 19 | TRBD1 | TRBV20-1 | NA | CSASPLSLRDSPLNTEAFF | TGCAGTGCTAGTCCTTTGTCCCTCCGGGACAGCCCTCTGAACACTGAAGCTTTCTTT
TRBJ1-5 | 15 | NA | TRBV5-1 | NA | CASSLTGGSNQPQHF | TGCGCCAGCAGCCTCACGGGGGGGAGCAATCAGCCCCAGCATTTT
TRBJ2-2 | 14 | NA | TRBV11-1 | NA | CASSPMRYTGELFF | TGTGCCAGCAGCCCGATGCGGTACACCGGGGAGCTGTTTTTT
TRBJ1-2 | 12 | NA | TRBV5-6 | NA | CASSFKTYGYTF | TGTGCCAGCAGCTTTAAGACATATGGCTACACCTTC